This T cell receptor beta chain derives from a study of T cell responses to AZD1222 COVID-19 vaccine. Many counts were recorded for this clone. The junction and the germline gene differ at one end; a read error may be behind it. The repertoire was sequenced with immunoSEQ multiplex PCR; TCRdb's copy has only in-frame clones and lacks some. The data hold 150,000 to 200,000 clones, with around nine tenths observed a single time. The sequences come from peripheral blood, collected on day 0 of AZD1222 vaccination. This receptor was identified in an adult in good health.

The CDR3 DNA is TGTGCCAGCAGTCCAAGGGTTGGGACGGGCGTTTTT. It translates to CASSPRVGTGVF. The chain couples TRBV12-3 or TRBV12-4 to TRBJ1-4; the D gene is possibly TRBD1 (5 bases). The CDR3 totals 12 residues.